This TCR beta chain was identified during a study of shared clonotypes between healthy human individuals. Study results and caveats: Memory subsets generally showed lower estimated richness than naive subsets.

Authors' data handling: ImmunoSEQ yielded junction-only sequences lacking quality scores, so filtering differed. Only in-frame clones appear in the TCRdb table, and some are missing; sequencing was by immunoSEQ multiplex PCR. The D gene and trimming were derived from the DNA, and the V and J assignments and clone size from that table. Among about 2,500,000 clones listed, 85% to 95% were seen once. Comment on this clone: Its target is not known. This specimen includes other DNA sequences encoding the same CDR3.

With 11 bases clipped from V and 0 bases from J, the junction kept 7 bases outside the gene matches. CDR3 length: 14 residues. Germline-derived CDR1 and CDR2 are LNHDA and SQIVND (reference sequence). This chain uses TRBV19 with TRBJ1-5; the match to TRBD1 covers 7 bases. The specimen sequenced was naive CD4+ T cells sorted from blood. Subset in this sample: CD45RA+ positively selected. This clonotype was sampled from a man aged 18 to 30 in good health. As DNA, the CDR3 is TGTGCCTCTAAGACAGGGAATAGCAATCAGCCCCAGCATTTT. Residues: CASKTGNSNQPQHF.